The entry that follows covers one T cell receptor beta chain sequence. The antigen remains unidentified. The method was immunoSEQ multiplex PCR; TCRdb's version includes in-frame clones alone and lacks a portion of them. Altogether about 680,000 clones are present, over 65% being singletons, with the ten largest covering roughly 1.7%. This CDR3 has 17 amino acids. The germline V and J ends were trimmed by 0 bases and 1 base, with 12 bases remaining between them. Germline lookup yields CDR1 SNHLY and CDR2 FYNNEI. The sample originates from a study of shared clonotypes between healthy human individuals. Study findings and constraints: Researchers sampled blood only, noting tissue repertoires likely differ.

Sequenced material: memory CD4+ T cells sorted from blood. Subset denoted: CD45RA-negative fraction. The gene calls are TRBV2 and TRBJ2-2; D is unclear. The TCR sequence derives from a woman in her 30s in good health. The CDR3 DNA follows: TGTGCCAGCAGTGAAGCGCTTCGGAAGGGGAACACCGGGGAGCTGTTTTTT. It translates to CASSEALRKGNTGELFF.